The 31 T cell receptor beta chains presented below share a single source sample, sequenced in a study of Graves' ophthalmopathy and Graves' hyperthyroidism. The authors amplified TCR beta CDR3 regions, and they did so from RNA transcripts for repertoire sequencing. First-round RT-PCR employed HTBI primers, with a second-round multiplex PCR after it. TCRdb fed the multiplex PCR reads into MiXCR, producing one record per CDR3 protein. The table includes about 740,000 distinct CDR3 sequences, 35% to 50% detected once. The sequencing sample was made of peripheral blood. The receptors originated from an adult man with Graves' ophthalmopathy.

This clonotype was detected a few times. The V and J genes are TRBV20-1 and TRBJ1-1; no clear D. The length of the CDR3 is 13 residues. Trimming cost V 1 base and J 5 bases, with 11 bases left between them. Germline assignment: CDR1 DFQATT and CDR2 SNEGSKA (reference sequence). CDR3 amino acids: CSARAGKVTEAFF. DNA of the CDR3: TGCAGTGCTAGAGCGGGGAAAGTGACTGAAGCTTTCTTT.

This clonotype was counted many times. CDR3 nucleotide sequence: TGTGCCAGCAGCTTAGCGTGGGAGTTTAGCGGCTACACCTTC. This encodes CASSLAWEFSGYTF. This chain uses TRBV7-9 with TRBJ1-2; D is unclear. There are 14 residues in the CDR3. Trimming shortened V by 0 bases and J by 8 bases, and 13 bases separated the two germline ends. Germline-derived CDR1 and CDR2 are SEHNR and FQNEAQ (reference sequence). Full variable domain (missing parts from reference TRBV7-9 and TRBJ1-2): DTGVSQNPRHKITKRGQNVTFRCDPISEHNRLYWYRQTLGQGPEFLTYFQNEAQLEKSRLLSDRFSAERPKGSFSTLEIQRTEQGDSAMYLCASSLAWEFSGYTFGSGTRLTVV.

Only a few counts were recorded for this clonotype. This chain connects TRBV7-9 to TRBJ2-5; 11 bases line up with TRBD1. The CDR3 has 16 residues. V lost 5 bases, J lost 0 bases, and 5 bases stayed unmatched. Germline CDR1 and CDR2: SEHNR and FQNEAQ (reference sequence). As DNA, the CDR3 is TGTGCCAGCAGCCCCGGGGACAGGGGGTACCAAGAGACCCAGTACTTC. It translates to CASSPGDRGYQETQYF.

The CDR3 region is CASSSWTSGSSYEQYF. CDR3 DNA sequence: TGTGCCAGCAGCTCATGGACTAGCGGCTCCTCCTACGAGCAGTACTTC. The V and J genes are TRBV11-3 and TRBJ2-7; 10 nucleotides line up with TRBD2. Germline CDR1 is SGHNT and CDR2 is YENEEA. Losses at the gene ends were 4 bases for V and 0 bases for J; bases not matched to a gene: 6. The CDR3 contains 16 residues.

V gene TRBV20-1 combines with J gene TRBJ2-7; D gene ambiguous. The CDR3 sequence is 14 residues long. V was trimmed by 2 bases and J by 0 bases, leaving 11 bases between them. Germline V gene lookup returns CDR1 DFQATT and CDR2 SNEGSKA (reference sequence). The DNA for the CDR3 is TGCAGTGCTAGATCCCGGACCGTCTCCTACGAGCAGTACTTC. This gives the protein CSARSRTVSYEQYF.

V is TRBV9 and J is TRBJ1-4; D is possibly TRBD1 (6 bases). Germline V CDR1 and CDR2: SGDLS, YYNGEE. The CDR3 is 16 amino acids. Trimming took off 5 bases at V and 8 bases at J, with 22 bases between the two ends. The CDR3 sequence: CASSTHSGGLGEKLFF. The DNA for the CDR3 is TGTGCCAGCAGTACCCATAGTGGGGGCCTCGGGGAAAAACTGTTTTTT.

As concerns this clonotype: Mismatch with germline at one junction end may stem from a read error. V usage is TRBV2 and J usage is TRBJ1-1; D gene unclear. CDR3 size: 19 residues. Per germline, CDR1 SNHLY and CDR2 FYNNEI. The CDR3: CTSSEPGRKTSGGNTEAFF. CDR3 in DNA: TGTACCAGCAGTGAACCCGGACGCAAAACTTCGGGAGGGAACACTGAAGCTTTCTTT. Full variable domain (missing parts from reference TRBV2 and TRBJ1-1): EPEVTQTPSHQVTQMGQEVILRCVPISNHLYFYWYRQILGQKVEFLVSFYNNEISEKSEIFDDQFSVERPDGSNFTLKIRSTKLEDSAMYFCTSSEPGRKTSGGNTEAFFGQGTRLTVV.

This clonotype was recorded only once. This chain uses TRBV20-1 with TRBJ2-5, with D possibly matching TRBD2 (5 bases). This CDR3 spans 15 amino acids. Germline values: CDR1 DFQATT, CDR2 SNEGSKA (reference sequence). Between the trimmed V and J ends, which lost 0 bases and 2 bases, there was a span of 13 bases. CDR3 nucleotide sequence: TGCAGTGCTAGAGATCTCCAAGCGGAACAAGAGACCCAGTACTTC. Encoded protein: CSARDLQAEQETQYF.

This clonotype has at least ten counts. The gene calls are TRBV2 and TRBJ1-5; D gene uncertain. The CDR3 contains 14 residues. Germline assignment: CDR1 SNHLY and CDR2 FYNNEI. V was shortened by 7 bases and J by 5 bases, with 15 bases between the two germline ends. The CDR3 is CASNSGFEDQPQHF. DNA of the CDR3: TGTGCCAGCAATTCAGGATTTGAGGATCAGCCCCAGCATTTT.

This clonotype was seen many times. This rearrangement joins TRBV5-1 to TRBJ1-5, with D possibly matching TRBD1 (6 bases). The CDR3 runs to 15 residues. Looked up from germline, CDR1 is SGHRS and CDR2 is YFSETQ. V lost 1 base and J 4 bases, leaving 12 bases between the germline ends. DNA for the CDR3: TGCGCCAGCAGCTTGACAGGGCTCGGTAATCAGCCCCAGCATTTT. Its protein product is CASSLTGLGNQPQHF.

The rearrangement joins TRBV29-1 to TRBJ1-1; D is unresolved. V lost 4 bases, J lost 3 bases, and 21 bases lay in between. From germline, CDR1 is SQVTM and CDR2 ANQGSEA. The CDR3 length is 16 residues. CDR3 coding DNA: TGCAGCGTTGCTGGGCAGGTCGGGTTTGGGTACACTGAAGCTTTCTTT. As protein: CSVAGQVGFGYTEAFF.

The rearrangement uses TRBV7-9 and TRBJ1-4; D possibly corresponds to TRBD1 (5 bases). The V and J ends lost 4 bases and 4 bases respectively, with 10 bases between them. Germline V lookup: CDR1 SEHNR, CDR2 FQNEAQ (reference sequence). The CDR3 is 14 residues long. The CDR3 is CASSYDSLNEKLFF. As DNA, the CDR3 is TGTGCCAGCAGCTATGACAGCCTTAATGAAAAACTGTTTTTT.

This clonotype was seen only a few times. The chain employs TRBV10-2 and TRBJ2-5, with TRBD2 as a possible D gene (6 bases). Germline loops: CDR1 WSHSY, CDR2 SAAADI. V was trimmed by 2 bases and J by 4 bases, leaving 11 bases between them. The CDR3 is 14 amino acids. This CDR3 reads CASSERGIGETQYF. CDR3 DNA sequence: TGCGCCAGCAGTGAGCGGGGGATAGGAGAGACCCAGTACTTC.

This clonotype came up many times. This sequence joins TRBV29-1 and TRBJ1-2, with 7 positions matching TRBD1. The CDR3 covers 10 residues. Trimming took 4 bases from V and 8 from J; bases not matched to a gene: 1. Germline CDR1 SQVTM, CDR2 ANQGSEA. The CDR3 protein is CSVVTGGYTF. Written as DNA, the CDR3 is TGCAGCGTTGTGACAGGGGGCTACACCTTC. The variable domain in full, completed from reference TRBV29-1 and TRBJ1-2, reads SAVISQKPSRDICQRGTSLTIQCQVDSQVTMMFWYRQQPGQSLTLIATANQGSEATYESGFVIDKFPISRPNLTFSTLTVSNMSPEDSSIYLCSVVTGGYTFGSGTRLTVV.

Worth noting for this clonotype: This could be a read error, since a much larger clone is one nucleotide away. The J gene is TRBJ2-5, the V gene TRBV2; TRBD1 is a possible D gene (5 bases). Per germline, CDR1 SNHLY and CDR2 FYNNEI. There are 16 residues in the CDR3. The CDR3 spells CASSEVGRAKQETQHF. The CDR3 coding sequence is TGTGCCAGCAGTGAAGTAGGCAGGGCGAAACAAGAGACCCAGCACTTC.

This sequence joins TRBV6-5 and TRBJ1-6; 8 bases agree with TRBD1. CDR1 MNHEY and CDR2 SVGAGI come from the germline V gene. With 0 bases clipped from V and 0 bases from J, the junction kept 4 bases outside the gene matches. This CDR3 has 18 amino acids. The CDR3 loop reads CASSYSRTGSSYNSPLHF. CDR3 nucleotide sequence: TGTGCCAGCAGTTACTCCCGGACAGGGAGCTCCTATAATTCACCCCTCCACTTT.

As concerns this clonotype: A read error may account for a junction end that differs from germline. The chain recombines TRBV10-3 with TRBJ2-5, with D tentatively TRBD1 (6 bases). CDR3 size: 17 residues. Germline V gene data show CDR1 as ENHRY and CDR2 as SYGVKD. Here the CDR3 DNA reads TGTGCCAGCAGTCAAGAGATGGGGGCGGTCGTATTCCAGACCCAGTACTTC. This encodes CASSQEMGAVVFQTQYF.

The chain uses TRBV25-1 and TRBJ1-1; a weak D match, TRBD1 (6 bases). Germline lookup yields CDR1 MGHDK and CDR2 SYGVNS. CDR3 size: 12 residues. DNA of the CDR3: TGTACCAACAGGGCTACGAACACTGAAGCTTTCTTT. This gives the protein CTNRATNTEAFF.

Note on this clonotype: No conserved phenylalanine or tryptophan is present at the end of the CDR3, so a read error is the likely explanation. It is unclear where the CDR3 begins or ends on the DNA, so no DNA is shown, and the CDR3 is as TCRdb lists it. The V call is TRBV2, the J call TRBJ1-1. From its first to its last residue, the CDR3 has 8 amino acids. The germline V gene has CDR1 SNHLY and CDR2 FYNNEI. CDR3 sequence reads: CASSEAVP.

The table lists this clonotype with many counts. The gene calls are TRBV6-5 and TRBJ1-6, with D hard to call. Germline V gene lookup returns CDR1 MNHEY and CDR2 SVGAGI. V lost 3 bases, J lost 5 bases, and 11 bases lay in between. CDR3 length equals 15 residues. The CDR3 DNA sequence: TGTGCCAGCAGTTATTCCCGCCTGGATAATTCACCCCTCCACTTT. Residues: CASSYSRLDNSPLHF.

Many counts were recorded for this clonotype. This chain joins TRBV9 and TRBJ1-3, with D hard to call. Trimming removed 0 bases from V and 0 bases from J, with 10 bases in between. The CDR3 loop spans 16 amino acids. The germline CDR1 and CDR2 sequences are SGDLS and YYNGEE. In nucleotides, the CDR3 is TGTGCCAGCAGCGTAGTTGACGCGCTCTCTGGAAACACCATATATTTT. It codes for CASSVVDALSGNTIYF.

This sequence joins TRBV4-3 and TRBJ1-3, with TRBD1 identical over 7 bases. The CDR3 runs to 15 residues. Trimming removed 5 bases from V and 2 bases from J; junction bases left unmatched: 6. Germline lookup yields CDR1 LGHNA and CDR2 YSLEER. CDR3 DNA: TGCGCCAGCAGCAGGGCAGGGGGTACTGGAAACACCATATATTTT. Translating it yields CASSRAGGTGNTIYF.

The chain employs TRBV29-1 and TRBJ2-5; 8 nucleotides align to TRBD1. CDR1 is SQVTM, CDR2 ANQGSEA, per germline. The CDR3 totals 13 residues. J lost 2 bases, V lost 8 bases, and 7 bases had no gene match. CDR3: CSLPGTGQETQYF. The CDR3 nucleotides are TGCAGCTTGCCGGGGACAGGACAAGAGACCCAGTACTTC.

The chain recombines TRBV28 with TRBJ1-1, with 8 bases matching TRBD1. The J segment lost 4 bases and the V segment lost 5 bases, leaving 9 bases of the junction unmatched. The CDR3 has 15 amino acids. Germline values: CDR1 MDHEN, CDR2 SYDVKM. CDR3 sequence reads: CASSQPTGVSTEAFF. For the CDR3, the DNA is TGTGCCAGCAGTCAGCCGACAGGGGTGAGCACTGAAGCTTTCTTT. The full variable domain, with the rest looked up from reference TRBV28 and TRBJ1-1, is DVKVTQSSRYLVKRTGEKVFLECVQDMDHENMFWYRQDPGLGLRLIYFSYDVKMKEKGDIPEGYSVSREKKERFSLILESASTNQTSMYLCASSQPTGVSTEAFFGQGTRLTVV.

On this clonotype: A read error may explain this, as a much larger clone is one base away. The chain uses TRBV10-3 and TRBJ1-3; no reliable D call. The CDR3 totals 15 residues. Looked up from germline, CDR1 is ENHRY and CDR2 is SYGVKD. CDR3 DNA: TGTGGCATCAGTGAGCCGAGTAGCTCTGGAAACACCATATATTTT. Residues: CGISEPSSSGNTIYF.

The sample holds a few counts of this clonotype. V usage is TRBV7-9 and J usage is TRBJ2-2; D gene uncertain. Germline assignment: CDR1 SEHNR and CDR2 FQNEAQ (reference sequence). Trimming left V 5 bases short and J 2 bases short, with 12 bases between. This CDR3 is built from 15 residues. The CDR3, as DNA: TGTGCCAGCAGCCACACCGGGTCAAACACCGGGGAGCTGTTTTTT. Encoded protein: CASSHTGSNTGELFF.

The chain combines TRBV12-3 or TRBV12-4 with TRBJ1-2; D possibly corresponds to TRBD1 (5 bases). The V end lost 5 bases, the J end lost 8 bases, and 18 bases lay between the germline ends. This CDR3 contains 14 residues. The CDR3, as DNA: TGTGCCAGCAGTGAAGTTCGAGGGGCTTGGGGCTACACCTTC. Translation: CASSEVRGAWGYTF.

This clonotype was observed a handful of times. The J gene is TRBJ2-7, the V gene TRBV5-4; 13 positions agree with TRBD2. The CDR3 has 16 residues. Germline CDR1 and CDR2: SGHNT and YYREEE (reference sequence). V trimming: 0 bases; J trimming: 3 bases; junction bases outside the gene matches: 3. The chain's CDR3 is CASSLGLAGGNYEQYF. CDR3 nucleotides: TGTGCCAGCAGCTTGGGACTAGCGGGGGGAAACTACGAGCAGTACTTC.

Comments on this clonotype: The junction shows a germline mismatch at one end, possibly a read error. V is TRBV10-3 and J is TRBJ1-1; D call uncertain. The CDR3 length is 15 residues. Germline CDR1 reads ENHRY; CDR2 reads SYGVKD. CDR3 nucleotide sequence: TGTGCCAGCAGTCCGCTGGGGTCGGTTGGCACTGAAGCTTTCTTT. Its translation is CASSPLGSVGTEAFF.

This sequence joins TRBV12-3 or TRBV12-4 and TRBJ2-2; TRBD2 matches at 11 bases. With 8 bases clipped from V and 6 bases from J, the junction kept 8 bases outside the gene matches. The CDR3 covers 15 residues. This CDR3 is CASCIAGGIAGELFF. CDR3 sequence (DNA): TGTGCCAGCTGTATAGCGGGAGGGATAGCCGGGGAGCTGTTTTTT.

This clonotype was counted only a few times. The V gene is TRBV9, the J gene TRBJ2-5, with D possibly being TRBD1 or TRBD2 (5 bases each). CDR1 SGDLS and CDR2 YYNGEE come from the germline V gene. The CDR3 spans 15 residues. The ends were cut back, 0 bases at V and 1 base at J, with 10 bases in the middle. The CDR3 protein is CASSVAWGFQETQYF. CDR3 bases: TGTGCCAGCAGCGTAGCTTGGGGGTTCCAAGAGACCCAGTACTTC.